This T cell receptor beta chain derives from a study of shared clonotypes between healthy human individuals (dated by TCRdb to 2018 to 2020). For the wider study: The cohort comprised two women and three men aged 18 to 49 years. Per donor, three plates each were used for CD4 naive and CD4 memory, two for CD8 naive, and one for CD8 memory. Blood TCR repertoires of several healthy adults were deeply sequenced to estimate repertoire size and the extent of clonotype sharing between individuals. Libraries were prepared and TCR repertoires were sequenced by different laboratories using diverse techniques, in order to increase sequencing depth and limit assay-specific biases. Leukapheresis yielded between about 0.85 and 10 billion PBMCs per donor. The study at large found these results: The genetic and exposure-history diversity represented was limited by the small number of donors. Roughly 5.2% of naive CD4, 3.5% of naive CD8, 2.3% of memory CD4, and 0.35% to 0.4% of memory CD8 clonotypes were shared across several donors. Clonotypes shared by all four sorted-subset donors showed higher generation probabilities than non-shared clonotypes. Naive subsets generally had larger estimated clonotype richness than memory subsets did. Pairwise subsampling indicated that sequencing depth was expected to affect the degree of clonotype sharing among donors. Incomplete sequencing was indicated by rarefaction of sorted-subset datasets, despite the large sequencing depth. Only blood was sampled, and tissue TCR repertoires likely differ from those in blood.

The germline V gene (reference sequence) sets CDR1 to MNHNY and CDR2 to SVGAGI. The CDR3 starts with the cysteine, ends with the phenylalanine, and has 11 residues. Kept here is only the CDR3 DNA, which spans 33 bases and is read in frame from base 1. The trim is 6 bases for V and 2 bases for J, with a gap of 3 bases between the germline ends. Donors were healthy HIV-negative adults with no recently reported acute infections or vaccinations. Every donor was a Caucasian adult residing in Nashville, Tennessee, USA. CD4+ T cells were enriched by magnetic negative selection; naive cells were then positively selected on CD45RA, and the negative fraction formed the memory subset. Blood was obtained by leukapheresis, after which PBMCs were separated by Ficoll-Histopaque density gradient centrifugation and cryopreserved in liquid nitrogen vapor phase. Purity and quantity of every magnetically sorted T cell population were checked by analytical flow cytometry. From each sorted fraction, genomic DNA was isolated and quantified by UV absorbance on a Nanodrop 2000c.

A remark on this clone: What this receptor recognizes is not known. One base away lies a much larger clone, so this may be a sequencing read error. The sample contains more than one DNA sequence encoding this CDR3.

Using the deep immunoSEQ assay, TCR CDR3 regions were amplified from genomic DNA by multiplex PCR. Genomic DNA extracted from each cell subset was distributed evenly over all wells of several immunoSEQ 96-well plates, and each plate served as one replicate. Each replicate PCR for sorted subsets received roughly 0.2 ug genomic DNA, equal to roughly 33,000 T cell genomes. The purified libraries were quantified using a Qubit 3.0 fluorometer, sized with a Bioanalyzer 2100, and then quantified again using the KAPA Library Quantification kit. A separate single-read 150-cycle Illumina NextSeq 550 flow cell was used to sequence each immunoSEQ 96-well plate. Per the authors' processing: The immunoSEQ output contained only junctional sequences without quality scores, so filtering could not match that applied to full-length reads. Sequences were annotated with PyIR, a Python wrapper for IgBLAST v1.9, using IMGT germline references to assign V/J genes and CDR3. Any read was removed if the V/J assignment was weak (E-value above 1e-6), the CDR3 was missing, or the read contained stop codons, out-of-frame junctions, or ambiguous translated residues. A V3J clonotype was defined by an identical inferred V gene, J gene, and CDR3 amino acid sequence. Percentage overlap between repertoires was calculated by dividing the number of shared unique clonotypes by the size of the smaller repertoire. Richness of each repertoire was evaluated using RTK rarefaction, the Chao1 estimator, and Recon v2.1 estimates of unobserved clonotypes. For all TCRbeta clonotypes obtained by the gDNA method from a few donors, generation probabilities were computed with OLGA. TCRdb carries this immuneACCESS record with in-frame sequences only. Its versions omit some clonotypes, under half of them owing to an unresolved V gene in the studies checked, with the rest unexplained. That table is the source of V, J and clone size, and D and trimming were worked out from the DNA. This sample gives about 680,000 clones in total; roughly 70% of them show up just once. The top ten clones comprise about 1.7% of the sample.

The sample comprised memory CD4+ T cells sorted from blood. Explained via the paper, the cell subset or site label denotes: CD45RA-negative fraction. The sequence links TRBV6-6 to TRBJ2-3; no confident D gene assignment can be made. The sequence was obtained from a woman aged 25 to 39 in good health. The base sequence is TGTGCCAGCAGCTCCACAGATACGCAGTATTTT. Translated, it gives CASSSTDTQYF.